This T cell receptor beta chain was found in a study of beta chain features in type 1 diabetes. The CDR3 runs to 12 residues. V was trimmed by 8 bases and J by 5 bases, leaving 12 bases between them. Germline loops: CDR1 SNHLY, CDR2 FYNNEI. Of the isolated RNA, all was reverse transcribed, and so the sequenced material was expressed TCRB transcripts. Produced via immunoSEQ multiplex PCR; TCRdb's table is partial and in-frame only. The sample lists 65,000 to 100,000 clones; roughly 34% were seen once. This TCR was sampled from a woman younger than 30 in good health. Sequencing used stem cell memory CD4+ T cells from blood. The chain carries TRBV2 and TRBJ2-5; possible D gene TRBD1, 6 bases. The CDR3 coding sequence is TGTGCCAGCGGGCAGGGGCTCGAGACCCAGTACTTC. This sequence encodes CASGQGLETQYF. Full variable domain (remainder filled in from reference TRBV2 and TRBJ2-5): EPEVTQTPSHQVTQMGQEVILRCVPISNHLYFYWYRQILGQKVEFLVSFYNNEISEKSEIFDDQFSVERPDGSNFTLKIRSTKLEDSAMYFCASGQGLETQYFGPGTRLLVL.